This T cell receptor beta chain comes out of a study of monozygotic twins with inflammatory bowel disease. Regarding the study as a whole: Compared with healthy twins, IBD patients shared fewer clonotypes with others, especially with disease activity.

About this clonotype: No antigen is known for it.

Eight cDNA synthesis reactions were run for every sample. TCRdb reworked the 5' RACE reads into one entry per CDR3 protein, no DNA. This sample's table reports 110,000 or so distinct CDR3 sequences. The CDR3 spans 15 residues. Looked up from germline, CDR1 is SGHRS and CDR2 is YFSETQ. Whole blood that had not undergone T cell sorting provided the isolated total RNA. The sample taken for sequencing was blood. The sequence derives from a human donor with ulcerative colitis or Crohn's disease, or a healthy co-twin of an affected twin (not recorded which). The chain uses TRBV5-1 and TRBJ1-4; the TRBD1 assignment by TCRdb is unverifiable without DNA. CDR3: CASSLATGGNEKLFF. Supplemented by reference TRBV5-1 and TRBJ1-4, the full variable domain reads KAGVTQTPRYLIKTRGQQVTLSCSPISGHRSVSWYQQTPGQGLQFLFEYFSETQRNKGNFPGRFSGRQFSNSRSEMNVSTLELGDSALYLCASSLATGGNEKLFFGSGTQLSVL.